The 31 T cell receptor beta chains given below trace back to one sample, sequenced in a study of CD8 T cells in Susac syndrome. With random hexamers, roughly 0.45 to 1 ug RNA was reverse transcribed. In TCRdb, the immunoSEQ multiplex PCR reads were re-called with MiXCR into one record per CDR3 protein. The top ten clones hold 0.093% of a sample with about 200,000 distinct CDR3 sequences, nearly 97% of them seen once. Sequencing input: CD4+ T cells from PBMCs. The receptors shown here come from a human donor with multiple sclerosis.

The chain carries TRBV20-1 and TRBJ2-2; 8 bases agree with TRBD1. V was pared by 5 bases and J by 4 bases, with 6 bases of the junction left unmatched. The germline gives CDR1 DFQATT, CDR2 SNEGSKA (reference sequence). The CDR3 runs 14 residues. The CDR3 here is CSARDRQTTGELFF. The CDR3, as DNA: TGCAGTGCTCGGGACAGGCAAACCACCGGGGAGCTGTTTTTT.

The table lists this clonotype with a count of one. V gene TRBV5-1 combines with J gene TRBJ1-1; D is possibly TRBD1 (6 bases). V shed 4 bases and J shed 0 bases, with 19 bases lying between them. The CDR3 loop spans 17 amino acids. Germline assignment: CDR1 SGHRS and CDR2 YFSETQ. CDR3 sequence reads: CASSPGHQITLNTEAFF. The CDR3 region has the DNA TGCGCCAGCAGCCCGGGACATCAAATCACCCTGAACACTGAAGCTTTCTTT.

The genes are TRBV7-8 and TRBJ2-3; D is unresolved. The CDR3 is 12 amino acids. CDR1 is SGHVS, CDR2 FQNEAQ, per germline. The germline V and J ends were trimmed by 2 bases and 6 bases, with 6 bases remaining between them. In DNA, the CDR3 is TGTGCCAGCAGCTTAAAGTGGGATACGCAGTATTTT. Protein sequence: CASSLKWDTQYF.

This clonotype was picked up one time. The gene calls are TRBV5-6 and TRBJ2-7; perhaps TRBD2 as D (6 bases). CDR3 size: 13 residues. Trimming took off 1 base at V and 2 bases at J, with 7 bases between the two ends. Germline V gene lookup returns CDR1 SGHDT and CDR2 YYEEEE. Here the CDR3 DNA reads TGTGCCAGCAGCTTGCCGGGAGCCTACGAGCAGTACTTC. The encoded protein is CASSLPGAYEQYF.

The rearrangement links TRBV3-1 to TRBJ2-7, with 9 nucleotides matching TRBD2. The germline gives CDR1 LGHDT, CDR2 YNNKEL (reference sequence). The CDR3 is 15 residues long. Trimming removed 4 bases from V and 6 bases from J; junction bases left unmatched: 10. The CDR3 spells CASSLMLAGSGEQYF. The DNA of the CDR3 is TGTGCCAGCAGCCTGATGCTAGCGGGGTCTGGCGAGCAGTACTTC.

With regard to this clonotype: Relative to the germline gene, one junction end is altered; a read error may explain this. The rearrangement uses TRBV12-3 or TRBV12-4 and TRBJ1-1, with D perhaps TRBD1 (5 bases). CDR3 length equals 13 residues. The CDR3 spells CASRLGENTEAFF. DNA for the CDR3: TGTGCCAGCAGATTAGGGGAGAACACTGAAGCTTTCTTT.

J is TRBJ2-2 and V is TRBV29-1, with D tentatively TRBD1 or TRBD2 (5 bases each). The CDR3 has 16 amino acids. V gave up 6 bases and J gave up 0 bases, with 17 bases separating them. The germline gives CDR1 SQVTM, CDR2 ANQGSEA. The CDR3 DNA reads TGCAGCGTGCAGGCCGGGGCTGGGTCGAACACCGGGGAGCTGTTTTTT. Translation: CSVQAGAGSNTGELFF.

The CDR3 bases are TGCAGTGCTAAAGAACAGGGGCGGTCGGGAGAGACCCAGTACTTC. Translated: CSAKEQGRSGETQYF. V usage is TRBV20-1 and J usage is TRBJ2-5; 7 positions agree with TRBD1. CDR1 is DFQATT and CDR2 is SNEGSKA in the germline V gene (reference sequence). The V and J ends lost 4 bases and 4 bases, in that order; junction bases with no gene match: 12. The CDR3 covers 15 residues.

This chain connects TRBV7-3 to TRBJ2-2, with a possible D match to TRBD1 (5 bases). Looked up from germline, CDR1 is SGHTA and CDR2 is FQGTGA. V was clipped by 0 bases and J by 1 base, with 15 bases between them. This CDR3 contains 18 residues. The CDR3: CASSLTGQGNRNTGELFF. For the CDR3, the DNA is TGTGCCAGCAGCTTAACAGGGCAGGGTAATAGGAACACCGGGGAGCTGTTTTTT.

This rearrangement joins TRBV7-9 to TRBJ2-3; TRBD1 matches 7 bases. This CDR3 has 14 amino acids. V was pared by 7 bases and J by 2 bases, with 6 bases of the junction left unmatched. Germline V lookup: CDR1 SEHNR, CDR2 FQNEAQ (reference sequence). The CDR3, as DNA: TGTGCCAGCAATCGGGACAGCAACACAGATACGCAGTATTTT. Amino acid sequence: CASNRDSNTDTQYF.

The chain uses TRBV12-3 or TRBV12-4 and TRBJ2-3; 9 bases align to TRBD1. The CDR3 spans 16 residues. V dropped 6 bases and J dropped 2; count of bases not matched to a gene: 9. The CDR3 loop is CASSGQGRLATDTQYF. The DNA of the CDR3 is TGTGCCAGCAGCGGACAGGGGCGATTAGCCACAGATACGCAGTATTTT.

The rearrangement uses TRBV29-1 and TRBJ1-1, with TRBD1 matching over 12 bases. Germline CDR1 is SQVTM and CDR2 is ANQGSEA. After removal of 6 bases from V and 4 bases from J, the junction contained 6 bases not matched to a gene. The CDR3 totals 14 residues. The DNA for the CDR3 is TGCAGCGTGGGACAGGGGGCGCTGGGCACTGAAGCTTTCTTT. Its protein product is CSVGQGALGTEAFF.

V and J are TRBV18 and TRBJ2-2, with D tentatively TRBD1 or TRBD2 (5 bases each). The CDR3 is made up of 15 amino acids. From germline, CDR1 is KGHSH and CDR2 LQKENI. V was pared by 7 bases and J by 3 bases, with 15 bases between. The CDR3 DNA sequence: TGTGCCAGCTTACACAGAAGGGGAGACACCGGGGAGCTGTTTTTT. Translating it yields CASLHRRGDTGELFF.

CDR3 sequence reads: CASSPGGSGNTIYF. The CDR3 DNA sequence: TGTGCCAGCAGCCCGGGGGGCTCTGGAAACACCATATATTTT. The chain carries TRBV7-3 and TRBJ1-3, with D possibly matching TRBD1 (5 bases). Trimming removed 5 bases at V and 0 bases at J, with 8 bases between. Germline V gene sequence: CDR1 SGHTA, CDR2 FQGTGA. The CDR3 runs 14 residues. The variable domain in full, with the rest retrieved from reference TRBV7-3 and TRBJ1-3, is GAGVSQTPSNKVTEKGKYVELRCDPISGHTALYWYRQSLGQGPEFLIYFQGTGAADDSGLPNDRFFAVRPEGSVSTLKIQRTERGDSAVYLCASSPGGSGNTIYFGEGSWLTVV.

CDR3 region: CASSVSLAGADGTQYF. For the CDR3, the DNA is TGTGCCAGCAGCGTATCCCTAGCGGGGGCCGACGGGACCCAGTACTTC. This chain joins TRBV9 and TRBJ2-5; 10 bases agree with TRBD2. The CDR3 runs to 16 residues. CDR1 and CDR2 from the germline V gene are SGDLS and YYNGEE. The trim removed 1 base at V and 7 bases at J, leaving 10 bases unmatched.

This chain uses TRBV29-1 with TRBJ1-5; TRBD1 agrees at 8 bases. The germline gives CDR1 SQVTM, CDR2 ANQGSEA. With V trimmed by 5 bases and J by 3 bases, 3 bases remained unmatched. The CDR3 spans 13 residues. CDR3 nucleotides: TGCAGCGTTCGGACAGGGAACAATCAGCCCCAGCATTTT. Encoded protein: CSVRTGNNQPQHF.

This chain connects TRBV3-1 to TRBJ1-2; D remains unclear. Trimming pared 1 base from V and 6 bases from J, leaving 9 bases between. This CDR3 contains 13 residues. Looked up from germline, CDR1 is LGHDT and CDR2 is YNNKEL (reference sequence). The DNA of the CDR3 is TGTGCCAGCAGCCAAGTTACAGCCCATGGCTACACCTTC. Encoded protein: CASSQVTAHGYTF.

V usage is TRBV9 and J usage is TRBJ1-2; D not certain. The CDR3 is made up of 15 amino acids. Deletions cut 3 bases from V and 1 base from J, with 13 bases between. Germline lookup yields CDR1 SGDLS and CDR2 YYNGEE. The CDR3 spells CASSEGLALNYGYTF. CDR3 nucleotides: TGTGCCAGCAGCGAGGGCCTGGCCCTTAACTATGGCTACACCTTC.

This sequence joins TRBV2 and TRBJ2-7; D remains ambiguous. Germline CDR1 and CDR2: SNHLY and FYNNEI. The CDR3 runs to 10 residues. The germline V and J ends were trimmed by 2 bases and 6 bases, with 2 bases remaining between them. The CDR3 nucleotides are TGTGCCAGCAGTGAATTCGAGCAGTACTTC. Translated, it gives CASSEFEQYF.

The CDR3 nucleotides are TGCAGCGTAGAGCTCACAGGTTACACTGAAGCTTTCTTT. As protein: CSVELTGYTEAFF. The V and J genes are TRBV29-1 and TRBJ1-1; the D gene is possibly TRBD1 (5 bases). The CDR3 spans 13 residues. V lost 6 bases and J 3 bases, leaving 14 bases between the germline ends. Germline lookup yields CDR1 SQVTM and CDR2 ANQGSEA.

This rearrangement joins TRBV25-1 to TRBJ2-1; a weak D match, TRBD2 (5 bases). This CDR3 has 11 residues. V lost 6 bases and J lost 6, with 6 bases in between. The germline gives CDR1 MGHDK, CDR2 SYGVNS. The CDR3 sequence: CASRRANEQFF. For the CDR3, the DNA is TGTGCCAGCAGGAGGGCCAATGAGCAGTTCTTC.

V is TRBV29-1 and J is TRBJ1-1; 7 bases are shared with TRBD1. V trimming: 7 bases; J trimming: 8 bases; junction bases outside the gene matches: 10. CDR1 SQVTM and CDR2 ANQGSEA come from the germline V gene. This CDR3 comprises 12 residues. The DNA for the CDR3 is TGCAGCGCTCTAACAGGGGTTGTAGAAGCTTTCTTT. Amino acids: CSALTGVVEAFF. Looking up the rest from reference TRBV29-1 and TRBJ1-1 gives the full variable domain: SAVISQKPSRDICQRGTSLTIQCQVDSQVTMMFWYRQQPGQSLTLIATANQGSEATYESGFVIDKFPISRPNLTFSTLTVSNMSPEDSSIYLCSALTGVVEAFFGQGTRLTVV.

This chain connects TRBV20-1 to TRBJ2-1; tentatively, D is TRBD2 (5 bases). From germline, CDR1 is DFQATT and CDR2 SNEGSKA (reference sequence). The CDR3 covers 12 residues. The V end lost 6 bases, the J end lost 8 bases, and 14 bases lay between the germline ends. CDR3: CSALDLVDEQFF. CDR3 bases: TGCAGTGCGCTGGACTTGGTGGATGAGCAGTTCTTC.

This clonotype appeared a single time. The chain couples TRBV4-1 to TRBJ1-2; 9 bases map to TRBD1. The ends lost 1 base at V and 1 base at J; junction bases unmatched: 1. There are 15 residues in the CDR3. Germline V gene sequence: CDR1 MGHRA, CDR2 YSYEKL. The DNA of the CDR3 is TGCGCCAGCAGCCAAGGACAGGGGGATAACTATGGCTACACCTTC. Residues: CASSQGQGDNYGYTF.

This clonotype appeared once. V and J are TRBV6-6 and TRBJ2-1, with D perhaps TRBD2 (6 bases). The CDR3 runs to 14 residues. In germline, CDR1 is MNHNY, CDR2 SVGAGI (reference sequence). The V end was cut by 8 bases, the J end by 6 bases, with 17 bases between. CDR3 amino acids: CASVDGSGPNEQFF. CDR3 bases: TGTGCCAGCGTTGATGGTAGCGGCCCCAATGAGCAGTTCTTC.

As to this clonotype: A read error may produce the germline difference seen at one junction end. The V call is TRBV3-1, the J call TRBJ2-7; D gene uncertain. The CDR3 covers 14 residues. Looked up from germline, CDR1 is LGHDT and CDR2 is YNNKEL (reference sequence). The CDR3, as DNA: TGTGCCAGCAGCCAAGTAGGCCTTTCCTCCGAGCAGTACTTC. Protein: CASSQVGLSSEQYF.

CDR3: CASSPPADRFQAFF. CDR3 in DNA: TGTGCCAGCTCACCACCAGCGGACAGATTCCAAGCTTTCTTT. The chain uses TRBV18 and TRBJ1-1, with D possibly being TRBD1 (6 bases). The CDR3 spans 14 residues. The germline V gene has CDR1 KGHSH and CDR2 LQKENI. Trimming stripped 0 bases from V and 9 bases from J, with 14 bases between.

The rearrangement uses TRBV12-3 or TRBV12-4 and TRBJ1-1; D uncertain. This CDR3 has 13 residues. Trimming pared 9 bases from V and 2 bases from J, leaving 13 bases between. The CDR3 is CASKKGANTEAFF. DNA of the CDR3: TGTGCCAGTAAAAAGGGTGCTAACACTGAAGCTTTCTTT.

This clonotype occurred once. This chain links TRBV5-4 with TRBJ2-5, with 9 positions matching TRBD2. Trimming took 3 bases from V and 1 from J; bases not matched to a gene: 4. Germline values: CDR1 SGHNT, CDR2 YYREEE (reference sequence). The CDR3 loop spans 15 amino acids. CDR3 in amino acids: CASSSVAGAQETQYF. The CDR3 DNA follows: TGTGCCAGCAGCTCCGTAGCGGGGGCCCAAGAGACCCAGTACTTC.

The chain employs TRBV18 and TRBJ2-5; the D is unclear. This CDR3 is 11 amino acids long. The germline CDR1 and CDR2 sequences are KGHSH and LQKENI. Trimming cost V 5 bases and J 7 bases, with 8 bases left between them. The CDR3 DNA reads TGTGCCAGCTCAGCGCCAGGGACCCAGTACTTC. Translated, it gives CASSAPGTQYF.

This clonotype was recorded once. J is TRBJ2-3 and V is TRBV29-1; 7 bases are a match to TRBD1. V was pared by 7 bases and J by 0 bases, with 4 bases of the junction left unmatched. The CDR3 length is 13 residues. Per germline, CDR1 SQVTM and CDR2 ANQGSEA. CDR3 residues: CSGRDSSTDTQYF. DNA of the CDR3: TGCAGCGGCCGGGACAGCAGCACAGATACGCAGTATTTT.